These 24 T cell receptor beta chains share one sample of origin, sequenced in a study of T-cell memory formation after mild COVID-19. TCRdb processed the 5' RACE reads anew with MiXCR; each CDR3 protein has one entry. The sample shows approximately 560,000 distinct CDR3 sequences, roughly a sixth of them seen only once. Specimen: PBMCs or a T cell subset sorted from them (not recorded which). The receptors shown here come from an adult woman who had mild COVID-19 (a few samples of this study predate the infection). Cell type and time point are not known.

This clonotype showed up just a few times. This chain links TRBV20-1 with TRBJ1-4; D is undetermined. CDR3 length equals 17 residues. From germline, CDR1 is DFQATT and CDR2 SNEGSKA (reference sequence). V lost 0 bases and J 4 bases, leaving 18 bases between the germline ends. CDR3 region: CSARDVVGEGNNEKLFF. CDR3 sequence (DNA): TGCAGTGCTAGAGATGTTGTCGGGGAGGGAAATAATGAAAAACTGTTTTTT.

The rearrangement joins TRBV5-5 to TRBJ2-2; D perhaps matches TRBD2 (5 bases). The V gene's germline CDR1 is SGHKS and CDR2 YYEKEE (reference sequence). V shed 4 bases and J shed 2 bases, with 9 bases lying between them. The CDR3 spans 14 residues. CDR3 sequence reads: CASSRTVNTGELFF. The CDR3 DNA is TGTGCCAGCAGCCGGACTGTTAACACCGGGGAGCTGTTTTTT.

This clonotype was seen a few times. The chain carries TRBV6-6 and TRBJ1-4; D gene unclear. This CDR3 is built from 15 residues. Germline values: CDR1 MNHNY, CDR2 SVGAGI (reference sequence). Trimming stripped 0 bases from V and 5 bases from J, with 10 bases between. This CDR3 reads CASSYSQQINEKLFF. The DNA of the CDR3 is TGTGCCAGCAGTTACTCGCAACAGATCAATGAAAAACTGTTTTTT.

This chain links TRBV11-1 with TRBJ2-1; D is possibly TRBD1 or TRBD2 (5 bases each). The CDR3 is 14 residues long. Trimming removed 3 bases at V and 11 bases at J, with 17 bases between. In germline, CDR1 is SGHAT, CDR2 FQDESV (reference sequence). In DNA form, the CDR3 reads TGTGCCAGCAGCTTCATCGATTCGGGACGAAAGCAGTTCTTC. Protein product: CASSFIDSGRKQFF.

This clonotype was observed a handful of times. The chain recombines TRBV4-3 with TRBJ2-7; D unresolved. V was cut by 3 bases and J by 4 bases, with 16 bases left in between. Per germline, CDR1 LGHNA and CDR2 YSLEER. The CDR3 extends over 15 amino acids. The CDR3 reads CASSHDRLLGYEQYF. The DNA of the CDR3 is TGCGCCAGCAGCCATGACCGACTCCTCGGGTACGAGCAGTACTTC.

This clonotype was picked up a small number of times. V and J are TRBV3-1 and TRBJ2-3, with 7 bases lining up with TRBD2. Germline V gene sequence: CDR1 LGHDT, CDR2 YNNKEL (reference sequence). The CDR3 has 18 amino acids. After removal of 1 base from V and 3 bases from J, the junction contained 13 bases not matched to a gene. Here the CDR3 reads CASSQGPRGSSSTDTQYF. CDR3 bases: TGTGCCAGCAGCCAAGGCCCGCGGGGGTCTTCCTCTACAGATACGCAGTATTTT.

This clonotype appeared a few times. The chain recombines TRBV7-6 with TRBJ2-2; D is uncertain. This CDR3 comprises 14 residues. V lost 5 bases and J lost 2, with 9 bases in between. The germline CDR1 and CDR2 sequences are SGHVS and FNYEAQ. CDR3 bases: TGTGCCAGCAGCCTTGACTTTAACACCGGGGAGCTGTTTTTT. It codes for CASSLDFNTGELFF.

This clonotype was detected ten times or more. The chain joins TRBV11-2 to TRBJ2-5; weak D call: TRBD1 (7 bases). There are 13 residues in the CDR3. V was pared by 5 bases and J by 3 bases, with 10 bases between. In germline, CDR1 is SGHAT, CDR2 FQNNGV. The CDR3 sequence: CASSPRGEETQYF. In nucleotides, the CDR3 is TGTGCCAGCAGCCCCAGGGGGGAAGAGACCCAGTACTTC.

As to this clonotype: The germline gene is not matched at one end of the junction; a read error may be the cause. The rearrangement links TRBV24-1 to TRBJ2-7; TRBD1 agrees at 8 bases. Germline CDR1 and CDR2: KGHDR and SFDVKD. This CDR3 has 14 amino acids. The CDR3 loop is CATSDPGTGYEQYF. As DNA, the CDR3 is TGTGCCACCAGTGATCCCGGGACAGGCTACGAGCAGTACTTT.

This clonotype was recorded a few times. This chain links TRBV4-1 with TRBJ2-2; 7 positions agree with TRBD2. With V trimmed by 1 base and J by 2 bases, 10 bases remained unmatched. Germline CDR1 MGHRA, CDR2 YSYEKL. The CDR3 has 18 residues. CDR3 in DNA: TGCGCCAGCAGCCAAGGGATCGGGAGGACATTAAACACCGGGGAGCTGTTTTTT. It codes for CASSQGIGRTLNTGELFF.

The chain joins TRBV24-1 to TRBJ2-7; D possibly corresponds to TRBD1 (6 bases). The V gene lost 3 bases and the J gene lost 4 bases, with 18 bases spanning the gap. The CDR3 runs 16 residues. Germline V gives CDR1 KGHDR, CDR2 SFDVKD. Here the CDR3 reads CATSDPYTDSPYEQYF. The CDR3 DNA reads as TGTGCCACCAGTGATCCCTATACGGACAGCCCTTACGAGCAGTACTTC.

This clonotype was observed a few times. The rearrangement links TRBV10-3 to TRBJ2-3, with 8 bases identical to TRBD2. The length of the CDR3 is 16 residues. J gave up 1 base and V 2 bases, and 5 bases lay outside the gene matches. The germline V gene has CDR1 ENHRY and CDR2 SYGVKD. In DNA form, the CDR3 reads TGTGCCATCAGTGAGATTCAAGCGGGGGGCACAGATACGCAGTATTTT. Residues: CAISEIQAGGTDTQYF.

This clonotype was counted between two and nine times. The chain is built from TRBV5-4 and TRBJ1-1, with a tentative D call TRBD1 (6 bases). The ends were cut back, 4 bases at V and 6 bases at J, with 13 bases in the middle. The CDR3 has 13 amino acids. In germline, CDR1 is SGHNT, CDR2 YYREEE (reference sequence). The DNA for the CDR3 is TGTGCCAGCAGCCGAGGACAGCCCCCTGAAGCTTTCTTT. It codes for CASSRGQPPEAFF. Drawing the rest from reference TRBV5-4 and TRBJ1-1, the complete variable domain is ETGVTQSPTHLIKTRGQQVTLRCSSQSGHNTVSWYQQALGQGPQFIFQYYREEENGRGNFPPRFSGLQFPNYSSELNVNALELDDSALYLCASSRGQPPEAFFGQGTRLTVV.

The chain has TRBV5-1 and TRBJ2-3, with TRBD2 identical over 8 bases. Germline lookup yields CDR1 SGHRS and CDR2 YFSETQ. J lost 3 bases, V lost 6 bases, and 9 bases had no gene match. This CDR3 is 15 amino acids long. Here the CDR3 DNA reads TGCGCCAGCACGGGGGGGCCCGAGTCAACAGATACGCAGTATTTT. This sequence encodes CASTGGPESTDTQYF. The full variable domain, rest sourced from reference TRBV5-1 and TRBJ2-3, is KAGVTQTPRYLIKTRGQQVTLSCSPISGHRSVSWYQQTPGQGLQFLFEYFSETQRNKGNFPGRFSGRQFSNSRSEMNVSTLELGDSALYLCASTGGPESTDTQYFGPGTRLTVL.

V and J are TRBV7-2 and TRBJ1-1; a weak D match, TRBD1 (6 bases). The CDR3 is 15 residues long. The V end lost 2 bases, the J end lost 0 bases, and 10 bases lay between the germline ends. Germline V gene data show CDR1 as SGHTA and CDR2 as FQGNSA. This chain's CDR3 is CASSLNRAMNTEAFF. The CDR3 DNA sequence: TGTGCCAGCAGCTTAAACAGGGCAATGAACACTGAAGCTTTCTTT.

The genes are TRBV7-9 and TRBJ2-1, with a tentative D call TRBD2 (5 bases). V dropped 7 bases and J dropped 8 bases, with 15 bases sitting between them. The V gene's germline CDR1 is SEHNR and CDR2 FQNEAQ (reference sequence). The CDR3 runs 13 residues. The CDR3: CASTRTGIYEQFF. CDR3 sequence (DNA): TGTGCCAGCACCCGGACGGGGATTTATGAGCAGTTCTTC. The entire variable domain, with the rest obtained from reference TRBV7-9 and TRBJ2-1, is as follows: DTGVSQNPRHKITKRGQNVTFRCDPISEHNRLYWYRQTLGQGPEFLTYFQNEAQLEKSRLLSDRFSAERPKGSFSTLEIQRTEQGDSAMYLCASTRTGIYEQFFGPGTRLTVL.

This clonotype was recorded a few times. J is TRBJ1-1 and V is TRBV20-1, with TRBD1 matching over 7 bases. Unmatched junction bases numbered 11, after V lost 0 bases and J lost 4 bases. Germline CDR1 DFQATT, CDR2 SNEGSKA (reference sequence). The CDR3 contains 16 residues. The CDR3 sequence: CSARDMTGLSTTEAFF. CDR3 nucleotide sequence: TGCAGTGCTAGAGACATGACAGGGTTATCGACCACTGAAGCTTTCTTT.

The DNA of the CDR3 is TGTGCCAGCAGCCTCGACACACAAGAGACCCAGTACTTC. This gives the protein CASSLDTQETQYF. The chain has TRBV9 and TRBJ2-5; D remains ambiguous. CDR1 SGDLS and CDR2 YYNGEE come from the germline V gene. Trimming took off 4 bases at V and 2 bases at J, with 9 bases between the two ends. The CDR3 contains 13 residues.

This clonotype was detected a few times. The chain is built from TRBV29-1 and TRBJ1-2; unclear D gene. Germline CDR1 is SQVTM and CDR2 is ANQGSEA. V was pared by 5 bases and J by 4 bases, with 14 bases between. The CDR3 contains 13 residues. The CDR3 DNA sequence: TGCAGCGTTCTCCCAGTAGGAGTCTATGGCTACACCTTC. Its translation: CSVLPVGVYGYTF. The full variable domain, its missing parts supplied by reference TRBV29-1 and TRBJ1-2, is SAVISQKPSRDICQRGTSLTIQCQVDSQVTMMFWYRQQPGQSLTLIATANQGSEATYESGFVIDKFPISRPNLTFSTLTVSNMSPEDSSIYLCSVLPVGVYGYTFGSGTRLTVV.

The V call is TRBV6-5, the J call TRBJ2-5; 8 bases align to TRBD1. CDR1 and CDR2 from the germline V gene are MNHEY and SVGAGI. After removal of 4 bases from V and 4 bases from J, the junction contained 8 bases not matched to a gene. The CDR3 length is 15 residues. The CDR3 nucleotides read TGTGCCAGCAGTTTCCGACAGGGGTATCGAGAGACCCAGTACTTC. This encodes CASSFRQGYRETQYF.

The chain recombines TRBV7-9 with TRBJ1-1; D is perhaps TRBD1 (5 bases). The length of the CDR3 is 15 residues. Deletions cut 4 bases from V and 3 bases from J, with 15 bases between. Germline CDR1 SEHNR, CDR2 FQNEAQ (reference sequence). Here the CDR3 DNA reads TGTGCCAGCAGCTGGGACGGGGGATACGACACTGAAGCTTTCTTT. It is translated as CASSWDGGYDTEAFF.

This clonotype was counted only a few times. The chain recombines TRBV5-1 with TRBJ2-7, with D hard to call. V lost 0 bases and J lost 5, with 18 bases in between. The CDR3 is 16 residues long. Germline CDR1 and CDR2: SGHRS and YFSETQ. CDR3 protein: CASSLAGPASDDEQYF. CDR3 nucleotides: TGCGCCAGCAGCTTGGCCGGCCCAGCGAGTGACGACGAGCAGTACTTC.

The chain carries TRBV7-9 and TRBJ2-3; D not resolved. The CDR3 has 12 residues. V dropped 5 bases and J dropped 7 bases, with 10 bases sitting between them. Germline-derived CDR1 and CDR2 are SEHNR and FQNEAQ (reference sequence). The CDR3 sequence: CASSPPRNTQYF. CDR3 DNA: TGTGCCAGCAGCCCTCCTCGGAATACGCAGTATTTT.

The chain couples TRBV4-1 to TRBJ2-5; 7 nucleotides align to TRBD2. The CDR3 is 18 residues long. J lost 1 base, V lost 4 bases, and 15 bases had no gene match. Germline V gene lookup returns CDR1 MGHRA and CDR2 YSYEKL. The CDR3 loop reads CASSPTPGDYPVQETQYF. The DNA for the CDR3 is TGCGCCAGCAGCCCAACACCGGGGGACTACCCCGTCCAAGAGACCCAGTACTTC.